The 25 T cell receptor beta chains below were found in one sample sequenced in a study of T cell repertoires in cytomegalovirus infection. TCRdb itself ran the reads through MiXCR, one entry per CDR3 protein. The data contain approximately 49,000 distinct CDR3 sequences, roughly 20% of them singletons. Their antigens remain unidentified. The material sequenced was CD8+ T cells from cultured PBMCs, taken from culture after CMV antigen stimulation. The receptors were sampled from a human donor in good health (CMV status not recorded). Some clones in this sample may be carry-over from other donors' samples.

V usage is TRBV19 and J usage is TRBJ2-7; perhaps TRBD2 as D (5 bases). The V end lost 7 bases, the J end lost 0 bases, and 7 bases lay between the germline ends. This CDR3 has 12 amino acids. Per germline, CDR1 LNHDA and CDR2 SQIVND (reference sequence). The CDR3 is CASTSGSYEQYF. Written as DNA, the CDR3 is TGTGCCAGTACAAGCGGCTCCTACGAGCAGTACTTC.

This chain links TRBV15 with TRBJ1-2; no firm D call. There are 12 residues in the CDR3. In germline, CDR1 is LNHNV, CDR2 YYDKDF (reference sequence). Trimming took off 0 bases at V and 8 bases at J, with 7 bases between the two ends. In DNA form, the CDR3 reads TGTGCCACCAGCAGAGATAGGGCAGGCTACACCTTC. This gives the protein CATSRDRAGYTF.

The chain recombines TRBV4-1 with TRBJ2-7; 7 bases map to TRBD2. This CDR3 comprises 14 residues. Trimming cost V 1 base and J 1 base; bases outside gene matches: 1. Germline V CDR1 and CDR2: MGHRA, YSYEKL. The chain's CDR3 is CASSQGGGSYEQYF. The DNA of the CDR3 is TGCGCCAGCAGCCAAGGGGGGGGATCCTACGAGCAGTACTTC.

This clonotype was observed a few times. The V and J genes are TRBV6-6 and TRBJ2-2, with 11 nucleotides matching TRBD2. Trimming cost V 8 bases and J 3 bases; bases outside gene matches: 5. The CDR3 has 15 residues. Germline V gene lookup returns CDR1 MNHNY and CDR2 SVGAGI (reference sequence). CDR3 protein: CASSLLAGDTGELFF. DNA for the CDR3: TGTGCCAGCTCCCTACTAGCGGGAGACACCGGGGAGCTGTTTTTT.

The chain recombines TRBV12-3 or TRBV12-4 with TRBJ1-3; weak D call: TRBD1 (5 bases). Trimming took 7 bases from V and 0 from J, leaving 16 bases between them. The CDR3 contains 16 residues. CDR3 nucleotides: TGTGCCAGCAACAATAGGGGCCTCAGCTCTGGAAACACCATATATTTT. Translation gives CASNNRGLSSGNTIYF.

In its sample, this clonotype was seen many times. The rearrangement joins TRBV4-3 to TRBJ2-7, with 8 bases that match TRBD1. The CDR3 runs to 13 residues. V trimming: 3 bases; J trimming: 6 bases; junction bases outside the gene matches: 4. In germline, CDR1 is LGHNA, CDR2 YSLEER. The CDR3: CASSQRTGREQYF. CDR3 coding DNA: TGCGCCAGCAGCCAGCGGACAGGGCGCGAGCAGTACTTC.

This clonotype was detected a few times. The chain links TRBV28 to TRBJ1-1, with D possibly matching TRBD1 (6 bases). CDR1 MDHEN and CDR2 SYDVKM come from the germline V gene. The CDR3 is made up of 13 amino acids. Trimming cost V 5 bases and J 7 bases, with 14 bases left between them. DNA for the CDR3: TGTGCCAGCAGTCCATTCGGACAGCATGAAGCTTTCTTT. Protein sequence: CASSPFGQHEAFF.

For the CDR3, the DNA is TGTGCCAGCAGCCCCGACGGGGGGACTGGGGCCAACGTCCTGACTTTC. Translating gives CASSPDGGTGANVLTF. This chain connects TRBV6-5 to TRBJ2-6; 7 bases line up with TRBD2. Germline trimming cut 6 bases from V and 2 bases from J; bases unmatched to any gene: 7. CDR3 length: 16 residues. The germline CDR1 and CDR2 sequences are MNHEY and SVGAGI.

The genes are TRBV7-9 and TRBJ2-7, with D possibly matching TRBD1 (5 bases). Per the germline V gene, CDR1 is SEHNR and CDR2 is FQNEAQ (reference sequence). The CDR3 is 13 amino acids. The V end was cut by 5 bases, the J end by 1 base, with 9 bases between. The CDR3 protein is CASSNRQSYEQYF. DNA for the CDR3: TGTGCCAGCAGCAACCGACAGTCCTACGAGCAGTACTTC.

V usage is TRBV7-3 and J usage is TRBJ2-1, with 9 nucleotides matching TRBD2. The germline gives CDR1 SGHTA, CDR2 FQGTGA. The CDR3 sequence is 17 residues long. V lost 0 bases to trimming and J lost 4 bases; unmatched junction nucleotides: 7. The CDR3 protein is CASSLTRRGGIYNEQFF. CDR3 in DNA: TGTGCCAGCAGCTTAACGCGGCGGGGGGGCATATACAATGAGCAGTTCTTC.

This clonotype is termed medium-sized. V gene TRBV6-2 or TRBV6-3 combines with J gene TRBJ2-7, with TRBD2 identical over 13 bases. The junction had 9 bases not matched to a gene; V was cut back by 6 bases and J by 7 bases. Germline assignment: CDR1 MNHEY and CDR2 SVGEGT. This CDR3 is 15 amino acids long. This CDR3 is CASRVWTSGGREQYF. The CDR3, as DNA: TGTGCCAGCAGGGTCTGGACTAGCGGGGGAAGAGAGCAGTACTTC.

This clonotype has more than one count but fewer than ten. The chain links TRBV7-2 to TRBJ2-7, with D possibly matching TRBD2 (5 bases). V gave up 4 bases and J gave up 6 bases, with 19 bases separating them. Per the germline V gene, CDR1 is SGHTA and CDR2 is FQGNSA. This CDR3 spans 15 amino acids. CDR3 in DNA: TGTGCCAGCAGCTCCCTGTCCCGGGAAAACGGCGAGCAGTACTTC. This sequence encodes CASSSLSRENGEQYF.

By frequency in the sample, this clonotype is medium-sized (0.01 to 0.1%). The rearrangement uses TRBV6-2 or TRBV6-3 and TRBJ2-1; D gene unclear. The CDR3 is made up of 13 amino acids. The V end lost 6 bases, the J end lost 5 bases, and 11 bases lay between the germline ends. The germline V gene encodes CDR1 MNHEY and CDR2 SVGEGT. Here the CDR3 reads CASSPQWNNEQFF. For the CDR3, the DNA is TGTGCCAGCAGCCCCCAGTGGAACAATGAGCAGTTCTTC.

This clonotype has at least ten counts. The CDR3 bases are TGTGCCAGCATGACTAGCGGGAGTTTCAGTGAGCAGTTCTTC. It translates to CASMTSGSFSEQFF. This chain links TRBV7-2 with TRBJ2-1, with 12 bases matching TRBD2. Germline CDR1 reads SGHTA; CDR2 reads FQGNSA. This CDR3 contains 14 residues. V lost 7 bases and J lost 9; bases outside the gene matches: 7.

The CDR3 DNA sequence: TGTGCCAGCAGCTTGGACGGGACCTACGAGCAGTACTTC. Protein sequence: CASSLDGTYEQYF. J is TRBJ2-7 and V is TRBV7-9; D is perhaps TRBD2 (5 bases). Germline assignment: CDR1 SEHNR and CDR2 FQNEAQ (reference sequence). The V and J ends lost 3 bases and 2 bases respectively, with 8 bases between them. The CDR3 totals 13 residues.

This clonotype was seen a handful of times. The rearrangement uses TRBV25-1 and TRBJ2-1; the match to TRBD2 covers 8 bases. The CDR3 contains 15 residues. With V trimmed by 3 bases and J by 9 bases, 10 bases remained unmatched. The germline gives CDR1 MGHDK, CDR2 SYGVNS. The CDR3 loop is CASSEGTREVGEQFF. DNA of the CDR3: TGTGCCAGCAGTGAGGGGACTAGGGAGGTTGGTGAGCAGTTCTTC.

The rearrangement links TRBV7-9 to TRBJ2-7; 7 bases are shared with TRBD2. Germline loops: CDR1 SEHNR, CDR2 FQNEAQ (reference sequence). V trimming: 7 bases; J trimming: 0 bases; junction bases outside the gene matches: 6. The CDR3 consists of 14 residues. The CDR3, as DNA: TGTGCCAGCACCCTTTCTAGCGGCTCCTACGAGCAGTACTTC. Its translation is CASTLSSGSYEQYF.

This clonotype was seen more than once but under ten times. The CDR3: CASSPGPRGDTQYF. DNA for the CDR3: TGTGCCAGCAGTCCGGGGCCCCGCGGGGATACGCAGTATTTT. The chain links TRBV27 to TRBJ2-3; the D gene could be TRBD1 or TRBD2 (5 bases each). The V gene's germline CDR1 is MNHEY and CDR2 SMNVEV (reference sequence). This CDR3 is built from 14 residues. V gave up 5 bases and J gave up 6 bases, with 15 bases separating them.

The CDR3 region has the DNA TGTGCCAGTAGTATCCTGGGACAGGGTGACGGCTACACCTTC. It codes for CASSILGQGDGYTF. The chain combines TRBV19 with TRBJ1-2; TRBD1 matches at 9 bases. This CDR3 has 14 residues. Germline CDR1 LNHDA, CDR2 SQIVND (reference sequence). The junction had 7 bases not matched to a gene; V was cut back by 3 bases and J by 8 bases.

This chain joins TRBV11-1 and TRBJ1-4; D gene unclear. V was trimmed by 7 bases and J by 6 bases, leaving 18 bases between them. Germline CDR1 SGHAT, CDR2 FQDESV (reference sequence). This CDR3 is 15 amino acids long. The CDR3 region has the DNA TGTGCCAGCACCGCCGGTCTAGGGTCTGATGAAAAACTGTTTTTT. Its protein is CASTAGLGSDEKLFF.

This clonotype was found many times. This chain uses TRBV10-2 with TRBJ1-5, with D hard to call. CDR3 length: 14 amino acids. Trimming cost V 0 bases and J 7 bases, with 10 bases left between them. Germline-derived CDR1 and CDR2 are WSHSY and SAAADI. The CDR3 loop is CASSESAGGQPQHF. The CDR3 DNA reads TGCGCCAGCAGTGAGTCGGCGGGCGGGCAGCCCCAGCATTTT.

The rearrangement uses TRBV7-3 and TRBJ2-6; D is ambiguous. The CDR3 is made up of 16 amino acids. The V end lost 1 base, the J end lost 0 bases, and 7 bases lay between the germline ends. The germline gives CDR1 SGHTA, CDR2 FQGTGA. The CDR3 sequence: CASSLMDTSGANVLTF. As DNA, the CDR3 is TGTGCCAGCAGCTTAATGGATACCTCTGGGGCCAACGTCCTGACTTTC.

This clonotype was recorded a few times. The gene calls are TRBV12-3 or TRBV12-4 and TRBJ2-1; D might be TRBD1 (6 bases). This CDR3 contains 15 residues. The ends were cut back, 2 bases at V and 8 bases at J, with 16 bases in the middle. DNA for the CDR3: TGTGCCAGCAGTTTAATGGGCAGGGGCATGGATGAGCAGTTCTTC. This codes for CASSLMGRGMDEQFF.

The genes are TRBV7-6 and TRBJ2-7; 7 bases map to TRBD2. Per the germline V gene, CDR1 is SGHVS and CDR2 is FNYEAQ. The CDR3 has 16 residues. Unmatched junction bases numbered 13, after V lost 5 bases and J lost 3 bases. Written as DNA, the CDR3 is TGTGCCAGCAGCCCCCCTCGGCGGGGGAGAAACTACGAGCAGTACTTC. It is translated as CASSPPRRGRNYEQYF.

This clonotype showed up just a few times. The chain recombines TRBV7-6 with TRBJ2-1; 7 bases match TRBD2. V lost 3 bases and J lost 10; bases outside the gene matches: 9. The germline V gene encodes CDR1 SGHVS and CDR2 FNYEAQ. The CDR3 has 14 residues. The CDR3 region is CASSLEREEVEQFF. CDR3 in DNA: TGTGCCAGCAGCTTGGAACGGGAGGAAGTCGAGCAGTTCTTC.